This entry describes one TCR beta chain. Its cognate antigen is unknown. V gave up 5 bases and J gave up 4 bases; unmatched junction bases: 8. This CDR3 spans 14 amino acids. From germline, CDR1 is SGHAT and CDR2 FQDESV (reference sequence). The sample belongs to a study of T cell responses to AZD1222 COVID-19 vaccine. Study-level points and caveats: Reportedly, close to half of spike-specific TCRs are directed against unmutated variant regions. Clonal diversity may have been underestimated in mostly white British donors. Increases in Spike-specific TCR breadth and depth were seen after two AZD1222 doses.

This table comes from immunoSEQ multiplex PCR, and its TCRdb copy is limited to in-frame clones, with some not included. The sample lists 110,000 to 150,000 clones, 88% seen once, with approximately 3.5% in the top ten. Sequencing was performed on peripheral blood, taken on day 0 of AZD1222 vaccination. This chain uses TRBV11-1 with TRBJ2-7; the match to TRBD2 covers 7 bases. The receptor's source is an adult in good health. The chain's CDR3 is CASSISGGRYEQYF. The CDR3 DNA sequence: TGTGCCAGCAGCATTTCGGGAGGACGATACGAGCAGTACTTC.